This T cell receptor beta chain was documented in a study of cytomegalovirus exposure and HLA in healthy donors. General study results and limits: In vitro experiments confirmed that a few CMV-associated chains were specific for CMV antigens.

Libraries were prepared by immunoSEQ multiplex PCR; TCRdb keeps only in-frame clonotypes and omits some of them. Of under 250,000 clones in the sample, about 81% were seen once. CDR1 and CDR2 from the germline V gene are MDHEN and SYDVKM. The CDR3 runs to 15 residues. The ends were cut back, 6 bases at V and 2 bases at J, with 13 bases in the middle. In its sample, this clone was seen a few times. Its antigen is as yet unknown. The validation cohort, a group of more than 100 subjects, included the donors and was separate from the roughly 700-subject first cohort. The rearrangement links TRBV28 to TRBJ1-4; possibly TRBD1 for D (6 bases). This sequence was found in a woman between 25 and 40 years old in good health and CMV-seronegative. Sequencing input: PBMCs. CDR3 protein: CASSLSGATNEKLFF. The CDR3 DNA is TGTGCCAGCAGCCTATCAGGGGCTACTAATGAAAAACTGTTTTTT. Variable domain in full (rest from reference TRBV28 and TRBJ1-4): DVKVTQSSRYLVKRTGEKVFLECVQDMDHENMFWYRQDPGLGLRLIYFSYDVKMKEKGDIPEGYSVSREKKERFSLILESASTNQTSMYLCASSLSGATNEKLFFGSGTQLSVL.